The 31 T cell receptor beta chains listed next were all sequenced from one sample in a study of molecular identifiers for immune sequencing clone quantification. TCRdb re-called the PCR reads with MiXCR, one entry per CDR3 protein. In the table there are fewer than 350,000 distinct CDR3 sequences, about 22% of which are singletons. The source material was naive CD8+ T cells from blood, with Jurkat cell RNA spiked in. The subset: FACS-sorted CD8+CD4-CCR7+CD45RA+ naive T cells. The receptors come from a human donor in good health. Some libraries in this study had Jurkat cell RNA spiked in.

This clonotype has a single count. A much larger clone differs by one base, so this may be a read error. The V call is TRBV19, the J call TRBJ1-1; weak D call: TRBD1 (5 bases). Germline CDR1 LNHDA, CDR2 SQIVND (reference sequence). This CDR3 region has 15 residues. V lost 3 bases, J lost 4 bases, and 15 bases lay in between. In DNA, the CDR3 is TGTGCCAGTAGTATCGTGGTAGGGGCGCCCACTGAAGCTTTCTTT. Its translation: CASSIVVGAPTEAFF.

This clonotype has a count of ten or more. V usage is TRBV28 and J usage is TRBJ2-3; D may correspond to TRBD1 or TRBD2 (5 bases each). Germline CDR1 MDHEN, CDR2 SYDVKM. The CDR3 is 16 residues long. V gave up 4 bases and J gave up 0 bases, with 14 bases separating them. CDR3 in DNA: TGTGCCAGCAGTTCTACTCCGGGGCCGAGCACAGATACGCAGTATTTT. It codes for CASSSTPGPSTDTQYF.

There are many counts of this clonotype. Relative to the germline gene, one junction end is altered; a read error may explain this. The chain joins TRBV4-3 to TRBJ1-1, with D unclear. The V gene's germline CDR1 is LGHNA and CDR2 YSLEER. The length of the CDR3 is 15 residues. The CDR3 DNA follows: TGCGCCAGCAGCCAAGGTAGGGTAATGAAGACTGAAGCTTTCTTT. This encodes CASSQGRVMKTEAFF.

The V and J genes are TRBV11-2 and TRBJ2-3; TRBD1 matches 9 bases. Germline values: CDR1 SGHAT, CDR2 FQNNGV. This CDR3 contains 17 residues. V shed 5 bases, J shed 6 bases, and the junction held 15 bases outside the gene matches. This CDR3 reads CASSPRTGAGSRDTQYF. CDR3 nucleotide sequence: TGTGCCAGCAGCCCCAGGACAGGGGCGGGATCAAGGGATACGCAGTATTTT.

This clonotype was seen ten or more times. V usage is TRBV5-1 and J usage is TRBJ2-3; 7 nucleotides line up with TRBD2. This CDR3 has 16 amino acids. V was pared by 0 bases and J by 0 bases, with 4 bases of the junction left unmatched. Per germline, CDR1 SGHRS and CDR2 YFSETQ. In DNA, the CDR3 is TGCGCCAGCAGCTTGGTAGCGGGCATCAGCACAGATACGCAGTATTTT. It yields the protein CASSLVAGISTDTQYF.

Concerning this clonotype itself: Just one base apart from a much larger clone, this may be a read error. The chain employs TRBV20-1 and TRBJ2-7; D gene ambiguous. Germline lookup yields CDR1 DFQATT and CDR2 SNEGSKA (reference sequence). CDR3 length equals 14 residues. The CDR3 is CNARAPLSSYEQYF. The DNA for the CDR3 is TGCAATGCTAGAGCTCCTTTGAGCTCCTACGAGCAGTACTTC.

The rearrangement joins TRBV7-9 to TRBJ2-1; D might be TRBD2 (6 bases). Deletions cut 4 bases from V and 2 bases from J, with 15 bases between. This CDR3 is 16 amino acids long. Germline CDR1 reads SEHNR; CDR2 reads FQNEAQ (reference sequence). In DNA, the CDR3 is TGTGCCAGCAGCTCCGGCTCAGCGGGCGCCTACAATGAGCAGTTCTTC. It is translated as CASSSGSAGAYNEQFF.

This clonotype was found a few times. A read error is possible here, since a much larger clone lies one base away. The chain employs TRBV9 and TRBJ2-5; TRBD2 matches 11 bases. Germline loops: CDR1 SGDLS, CDR2 YYNGEE. The CDR3 extends over 15 amino acids. CDR3 DNA: TGTGCCAGCAGCCTTCCGACTAGCGGGGAAGAGCCCCAGTACTTC. Translation gives CASSLPTSGEEPQYF.

V gene TRBV4-3 combines with J gene TRBJ2-5; 13 bases map to TRBD2. The CDR3 covers 16 residues. The V gene end was trimmed by 4 bases and the J gene end by 1 base; junction bases not matched to a gene: 3. Looked up from germline, CDR1 is LGHNA and CDR2 is YSLEER. The CDR3 reads CASSLRLAGGQETQYF. The CDR3, as DNA: TGCGCCAGCAGCCTACGACTAGCGGGGGGCCAAGAGACCCAGTACTTC.

In its sample, this clonotype was seen many times. The chain recombines TRBV6-5 with TRBJ2-1; D is unresolved. CDR1 and CDR2 (germline): MNHEY, SVGAGI. Trimming stripped 5 bases from V and 8 bases from J, with 10 bases between. The length of the CDR3 is 12 residues. The CDR3 DNA reads as TGTGCCAGCAGTCCCCGTGGGGATGAGCAGTTCTTC. It specifies CASSPRGDEQFF.

This clonotype has a handful of counts. J is TRBJ2-3 and V is TRBV25-1, with 11 bases fitting TRBD1. This CDR3 spans 20 amino acids. Germline V lookup: CDR1 MGHDK, CDR2 SYGVNS. The J segment lost 4 bases and the V segment lost 3 bases, leaving 18 bases of the junction unmatched. The CDR3 DNA sequence: TGTGCCAGCAGTGACTCACACGGACAGGGGGCGTTGGGTATAGCAGATACGCAGTATTTT. This codes for CASSDSHGQGALGIADTQYF.

This clonotype was detected a few times. A clone one base away is much larger, so this may be a read error. V and J are TRBV27 and TRBJ2-3; TRBD2 matches 9 bases. The length of the CDR3 is 15 residues. The germline V gene encodes CDR1 MNHEY and CDR2 SMNVEV (reference sequence). The CDR3 protein is CASSLLTSGLDTQCF. The CDR3 nucleotides are TGTGCCAGCAGTTTACTGACTAGCGGATTAGATACGCAGTGTTTT.

The gene calls are TRBV4-3 and TRBJ2-1, with TRBD2 matching over 7 bases. Germline V gives CDR1 LGHNA, CDR2 YSLEER. J lost 4 bases, V lost 3 bases, and 3 bases had no gene match. CDR3 length: 14 amino acids. CDR3 region: CASSQGGIYNEQFF. In DNA, the CDR3 is TGCGCCAGCAGCCAGGGGGGGATTTACAATGAGCAGTTCTTC.

This clonotype was seen many times. The rearrangement joins TRBV4-2 to TRBJ2-7, with D unclear. The V end was cut by 4 bases, the J end by 5 bases, with 9 bases between. This CDR3 is built from 12 residues. From germline, CDR1 is LGHNA and CDR2 YNFKEQ. The CDR3 protein is CASSPSSHEQYF. The DNA for the CDR3 is TGTGCCAGCAGCCCTTCCAGCCACGAGCAGTACTTC.

The rearrangement uses TRBV12-3 or TRBV12-4 and TRBJ2-5; maybe TRBD1 (6 bases). This CDR3 contains 16 residues. With 3 bases removed from V and 2 bases from J, the gap between germline ends came to 16 bases. The CDR3 region has the DNA TGTGCCAGCAGTTTCCCCGGGACAAATTTTCAAGAGACCCAGTACTTC. It encodes CASSFPGTNFQETQYF.

This clonotype was seen a few times. V and J are TRBV18 and TRBJ1-6; TRBD1 agrees at 8 bases. The CDR3 length is 16 residues. V lost 4 bases to trimming and J lost 6 bases; unmatched junction nucleotides: 8. CDR1 and CDR2 from the germline V gene are KGHSH and LQKENI. This CDR3 is CASSLPTGEGNSPLHF. The CDR3 region has the DNA TGTGCCAGCTCACTCCCGACAGGGGAAGGTAATTCACCCCTCCACTTT.

A remark on this clonotype: An end of the junction does not agree with germline; a read error may underlie this. The rearrangement uses TRBV6-2 or TRBV6-3 and TRBJ2-7; D may be TRBD1 or TRBD2 (5 bases each). Germline CDR1 reads MNHEY; CDR2 reads SVGEGT. The CDR3 has 11 residues. Here the CDR3 reads CASSWGYGQYF. In DNA, the CDR3 is TGTGCCAGCAGTTGGGGGTACGGGCAGTACTTC.

This clonotype was counted a few times. This may come from a read error, since a much larger clone is one base off. This rearrangement joins TRBV5-1 to TRBJ2-5; D tentatively fits TRBD1 or TRBD2 (5 bases each). The germline CDR1 and CDR2 sequences are SGHRS and YFSETQ. CDR3 length equals 17 residues. The CDR3 spells CASKGPQSGSFQGTQYF. CDR3 DNA sequence: TGCGCCAGCAAGGGACCCCAATCCGGGTCGTTCCAAGGGACCCAGTACTTC.

The chain combines TRBV24-1 with TRBJ2-3, with a weak D call TRBD1 (6 bases). This CDR3 region has 16 residues. Germline assignment: CDR1 KGHDR and CDR2 SFDVKD. V shed 2 bases and J shed 3 bases, with 14 bases lying between them. CDR3 nucleotides: TGTGCCACCAGTGATTCATACAGGGTTTCGACAGATACGCAGTATTTT. Its translation: CATSDSYRVSTDTQYF.

This clonotype was detected many times. The V and J genes are TRBV4-1 and TRBJ2-1, with 12 positions matching TRBD2. The CDR3 contains 17 residues. Germline V gene sequence: CDR1 MGHRA, CDR2 YSYEKL. V gave up 0 bases and J gave up 8 bases; unmatched junction bases: 8. CDR3 DNA sequence: TGCGCCAGCAGCCAAGATCCAGGGACTAGCGGGTTGGATGAGCAGTTCTTC. Amino acids: CASSQDPGTSGLDEQFF.

V usage is TRBV20-1 and J usage is TRBJ2-7, with D possibly matching TRBD2 (5 bases). This CDR3 spans 15 amino acids. The V and J ends lost 4 bases and 7 bases respectively, with 23 bases between them. The germline V gene has CDR1 DFQATT and CDR2 SNEGSKA (reference sequence). CDR3 loop: CSAKDTAGISGEQYF. DNA of the CDR3: TGCAGTGCTAAAGATACGGCAGGAATCTCGGGGGAGCAGTACTTC.

The chain uses TRBV29-1 and TRBJ2-7; 8 bases are a match to TRBD1. The CDR3 runs to 13 residues. J was trimmed by 4 bases and V by 5 bases; bases with no gene match: 7. CDR1 SQVTM and CDR2 ANQGSEA come from the germline V gene. The CDR3 spells CSVSSQGAYEQYF. The CDR3 coding sequence is TGCAGCGTTTCCTCCCAGGGGGCTTACGAGCAGTACTTC.

The rearrangement links TRBV30 to TRBJ2-2, with 10 bases aligning to TRBD2. Germline loops: CDR1 GTSNPN, CDR2 SVGIG (reference sequence). V gave up 1 base and J gave up 6 bases; unmatched junction bases: 5. The CDR3 is 15 amino acids. The CDR3 loop reads CAWSETSGYPGELFF. The CDR3 nucleotides read TGTGCCTGGAGTGAGACTAGCGGGTACCCCGGGGAGCTGTTTTTT.

Details on this clonotype: At one of its ends the junction is not consistent with the germline gene, which may arise from a read error. This chain connects TRBV15 to TRBJ2-5, with a weak D call TRBD2 (5 bases). Germline V gene lookup returns CDR1 LNHNV and CDR2 YYDKDF (reference sequence). The CDR3 runs 15 residues. The CDR3 DNA follows: TGTGCCACCAGCAGAGAGAGGACTCCGCGAGAGCCCCAGTACTTC. This codes for CATSRERTPREPQYF.

Regarding this clonotype: An end of the junction does not agree with germline; a read error may underlie this. J is TRBJ2-1 and V is TRBV5-1; D ambiguous. Looked up from germline, CDR1 is SGHRS and CDR2 is YFSETQ. This CDR3 is built from 13 residues. CDR3 DNA: TGCGCCAACAGCCCCCTAGGGTACAATGAGCAGTTCTTC. This gives the protein CANSPLGYNEQFF.

A remark on this clonotype: This may be a read error: a much more frequent sequence differs by one nucleotide. The genes are TRBV28 and TRBJ1-1; D gene ambiguous. The CDR3 has 13 amino acids. Trimming took off 3 bases at V and 9 bases at J, with 14 bases between the two ends. From germline, CDR1 is MDHEN and CDR2 SYDVKM. The CDR3 region is CASSFRVRGKAFF. In DNA form, the CDR3 reads TGTGCCAGCAGTTTTAGGGTCAGAGGGAAAGCTTTCTTT.

This clonotype appeared a few times. CDR3 bases: TGTGCCAGCAGCGGTAGGGGACCGTACGAGCAGTACTTC. This translates into CASSGRGPYEQYF. V gene TRBV7-9 combines with J gene TRBJ2-7, with D perhaps TRBD1 or TRBD2 (5 bases each). The CDR3 covers 13 residues. V lost 5 bases and J lost 4, with 12 bases in between. Germline V lookup: CDR1 SEHNR, CDR2 FQNEAQ (reference sequence).

For this clonotype: This may be a read error, as it is one base from a much larger clone. The chain carries TRBV7-6 and TRBJ2-7, with 7 bases fitting TRBD1. Germline V lookup: CDR1 SGHVS, CDR2 FNYEAQ. The CDR3 covers 16 residues. The CDR3 spells CASSSLPDRADYEQCF. The CDR3 nucleotides are TGTGCCAGCAGCTCCCTTCCAGACAGGGCCGACTACGAGCAGTGCTTC.

This clonotype appeared many times. The chain couples TRBV5-4 to TRBJ2-7; D remains unclear. V lost 4 bases, J lost 2 bases, and 7 bases lay in between. CDR1 and CDR2 from the germline V gene are SGHNT and YYREEE (reference sequence). The CDR3 runs 12 residues. The CDR3 nucleotides are TGTGCCAGCAGCGGTGGAACCTACGAGCAGTACTTC. Residues: CASSGGTYEQYF.

This clonotype appeared many times. The CDR3 DNA is TGTGCCAGCAGCGGAAGGCGTGGAGACTTTGAAGCTTTCTTT. As protein: CASSGRRGDFEAFF. The gene calls are TRBV7-9 and TRBJ1-1; no definite D call. With 5 bases removed from V and 7 bases from J, the gap between germline ends came to 17 bases. The CDR3 has 14 residues. The germline V gene encodes CDR1 SEHNR and CDR2 FQNEAQ (reference sequence).

The table lists this clonotype with a few counts. J is TRBJ2-3 and V is TRBV20-1, with 9 bases matching TRBD2. CDR1 and CDR2 from the germline V gene are DFQATT and SNEGSKA (reference sequence). The junction had 9 bases not matched to a gene; V was cut back by 1 base and J by 1 base. The CDR3 is 17 amino acids. The CDR3 nucleotides are TGCAGTGCTAGAGTCGCGGGGGGGCATCCTGGCACAGATACGCAGTATTTT. Translated, it gives CSARVAGGHPGTDTQYF.